A single sample is the source of the 30 T cell receptor beta chains below, sequenced in a study of T-cell memory formation after mild COVID-19. Via MiXCR, TCRdb re-called the 5' RACE reads, giving one row per CDR3 protein. The sample has about 320,000 distinct CDR3 sequences, around an eighth seen once; the top ten hold around a fifth. Sequencing was done on a sample of PBMCs or a T cell subset sorted from them (not recorded which). These receptors originate from a man younger than 35 who had mild COVID-19 (a few samples of this study predate the infection). Cell type and time point are not known.

This chain links TRBV29-1 with TRBJ2-1; D might be TRBD1 (7 bases). The V gene's germline CDR1 is SQVTM and CDR2 ANQGSEA. V lost 0 bases to trimming and J lost 9 bases, with 18 bases between them. The CDR3 length is 15 residues. CDR3 residues: CSVEEGGTAEGEQFF. The DNA for the CDR3 is TGCAGCGTTGAAGAAGGCGGGACAGCTGAGGGTGAGCAGTTCTTC.

V and J are TRBV18 and TRBJ1-3; D call uncertain. Germline assignment: CDR1 KGHSH and CDR2 LQKENI. This CDR3 has 16 amino acids. The V end was cut by 3 bases, the J end by 4 bases, with 16 bases between. The CDR3 reads CASSPLEGTPGNTIYF. DNA of the CDR3: TGTGCCAGCTCACCGCTTGAAGGTACTCCGGGAAACACCATATATTTT.

The chain uses TRBV10-3 and TRBJ2-5; TRBD1 agrees at 7 bases. There are 15 residues in the CDR3. J was trimmed by 4 bases and V by 0 bases; bases with no gene match: 5. Germline loops: CDR1 ENHRY, CDR2 SYGVKD. CDR3 sequence: CAISESRQGPETQYF. The CDR3 DNA reads as TGTGCCATCAGTGAGTCGAGACAGGGCCCAGAGACCCAGTACTTC.

The chain is built from TRBV6-2 or TRBV6-3 and TRBJ2-7; TRBD2 aligns across 9 bases. The germline CDR1 and CDR2 sequences are MNHEY and SVGEGT. This CDR3 has 14 amino acids. After removal of 5 bases from V and 6 bases from J, the junction contained 8 bases not matched to a gene. The CDR3 coding sequence is TGTGCCAGCAGTAAGACCGGGACTAGCTTCGAGCAGTACGTC. This translates into CASSKTGTSFEQYV.

This clonotype came up many times. V and J are TRBV3-1 and TRBJ2-5; D not resolved. Trimming shortened V by 4 bases and J by 7 bases, and 10 bases separated the two germline ends. CDR3 size: 12 residues. CDR1 LGHDT and CDR2 YNNKEL come from the germline V gene (reference sequence). The DNA for the CDR3 is TGTGCCAGCAGCCCTACAGAAAGGACCCAGTACTTC. Translated, it gives CASSPTERTQYF.

This clonotype was detected only a few times. The CDR3 DNA sequence: TGCACCAGCAGCCCAAGGACAGGAGGGGAACTGTTTTTT. Protein product: CTSSPRTGGELFF. V is TRBV1 and J is TRBJ1-4; TRBD1 is the table's D call, not checked against the DNA. TRBV1 is listed as a pseudogene. The CDR3 spans 13 residues.

The chain joins TRBV14 to TRBJ2-2; TRBD1 might be the D (6 bases). The germline V and J ends were trimmed by 6 bases and 4 bases, with 9 bases remaining between them. The length of the CDR3 is 13 residues. Germline CDR1 is SGHDN and CDR2 is FVKESK. CDR3 nucleotides: TGTGCCAGCAGGCGCAGGGGCACCGGGGAGCTGTTTTTT. Translated: CASRRRGTGELFF.

The V and J genes are TRBV29-1 and TRBJ2-3; D remains ambiguous. This CDR3 has 13 residues. Germline V gene lookup returns CDR1 SQVTM and CDR2 ANQGSEA. Trimming removed 2 bases at V and 6 bases at J, with 12 bases between. The CDR3 DNA is TGCAGCGTTGAATTGACGGTTGGGGATACGCAGTATTTT. This translates into CSVELTVGDTQYF.

This clonotype was counted a few times. V and J are TRBV7-2 and TRBJ1-1; 8 nucleotides line up with TRBD1. The CDR3 runs to 16 residues. Trimming cost V 5 bases and J 1 base; bases outside gene matches: 9. CDR1 SGHTA and CDR2 FQGNSA come from the germline V gene. CDR3 loop: CASSPRTGTANTEAFF. The CDR3 DNA reads as TGTGCCAGCAGCCCTCGGACAGGGACGGCGAACACTGAAGCTTTCTTT.

This clonotype has just a few counts. This chain links TRBV10-3 with TRBJ1-1; D gene unclear. This CDR3 is built from 12 residues. CDR1 is ENHRY and CDR2 is SYGVKD in the germline V gene. CDR3 sequence (DNA): TGTGCGACCACCGGGAGCTCCACTGAAGCTTTCTTT. Translation: CATTGSSTEAFF.

The rearrangement uses TRBV4-2 and TRBJ2-7; D unresolved. Germline V CDR1 and CDR2: LGHNA, YNFKEQ. V lost 6 bases and J 2 bases, leaving 8 bases between the germline ends. This CDR3 has 12 amino acids. The CDR3 spells CASSLKTYEQYV. CDR3 DNA: TGTGCCAGCAGTCTCAAAACCTACGAGCAGTACGTC.

This clonotype was observed a handful of times. This rearrangement joins TRBV6-6 to TRBJ2-7; D is uncertain. The CDR3 length is 17 residues. CDR1 is MNHNY and CDR2 is SVGAGI in the germline V gene (reference sequence). Trimming removed 8 bases from V and 5 bases from J, with 28 bases in between. The CDR3 sequence is CASSGFARAGNKNEQYF. The CDR3 coding sequence is TGTGCCAGCTCCGGGTTTGCAAGGGCAGGTAATAAGAACGAGCAGTACTTC.

This clonotype was seen a few times. The genes are TRBV7-2 and TRBJ1-1; D might be TRBD1 (6 bases). CDR1 SGHTA and CDR2 FQGNSA come from the germline V gene. Trimming shortened V by 5 bases and J by 1 base, and 11 bases separated the two germline ends. This CDR3 spans 14 amino acids. The CDR3 protein is CASSRGTTNTEAFF. The CDR3 DNA sequence: TGTGCCAGCAGCCGCGGGACAACGAACACTGAAGCTTTCTTT.

The table lists this clonotype with a few counts. The chain is built from TRBV12-3 or TRBV12-4 and TRBJ2-5, with a possible D match to TRBD2 (6 bases). The CDR3 loop spans 14 amino acids. V dropped 6 bases and J dropped 0 bases, with 11 bases sitting between them. CDR3 bases: TGTGCCAGCAGGGGGGACTTGTACCAAGAGACCCAGTACTTC. Protein sequence: CASRGDLYQETQYF.

V and J are TRBV7-9 and TRBJ2-1, with 7 bases that match TRBD1. V gave up 6 bases and J gave up 3 bases; unmatched junction bases: 5. This CDR3 contains 14 residues. Germline V gene lookup returns CDR1 SEHNR and CDR2 FQNEAQ (reference sequence). For the CDR3, the DNA is TGTGCCAGCAGTGACAGGGCCTACTACAATGAGCAGTTCTTC. It translates to CASSDRAYYNEQFF.

This clonotype was found a few times. V is TRBV4-1 and J is TRBJ1-5; perhaps TRBD1 as D (6 bases). This CDR3 spans 14 amino acids. Trimming removed 4 bases from V and 7 bases from J, with 14 bases in between. Germline CDR1 is MGHRA and CDR2 is YSYEKL. The CDR3, as DNA: TGCGCCAGCAGCCTGGGTGTGGGGGCCCAGCCCCAGCATTTT. Amino acid sequence: CASSLGVGAQPQHF.

A few counts support this clonotype. The V and J genes are TRBV7-2 and TRBJ2-5; D may correspond to TRBD1 or TRBD2 (5 bases each). The CDR3 length is 12 residues. Between the trimmed V and J ends, which lost 8 bases and 5 bases, there was a span of 12 bases. Germline lookup yields CDR1 SGHTA and CDR2 FQGNSA. This chain's CDR3 is CASRGPRETQYF. The CDR3, as DNA: TGTGCCAGCCGGGGACCCCGGGAGACCCAGTACTTC.

This chain connects TRBV7-9 to TRBJ1-1; 10 bases are shared with TRBD1. V shed 4 bases, J shed 8 bases, and the junction held 4 bases outside the gene matches. CDR1 is SEHNR and CDR2 is FQNEAQ in the germline V gene (reference sequence). The CDR3 covers 13 residues. CDR3 in amino acids: CASSSWTGGEAFF. CDR3 nucleotides: TGTGCCAGCAGCTCGTGGACAGGGGGAGAAGCTTTCTTT.

This clonotype was observed a few times. The chain joins TRBV9 to TRBJ2-1; 11 positions match TRBD2. Germline CDR1 SGDLS, CDR2 YYNGEE. J was trimmed by 7 bases and V by 3 bases; bases with no gene match: 9. The CDR3 runs to 16 residues. The CDR3 protein is CASSAPLAGGGNEQFF. The CDR3 nucleotides are TGTGCCAGCAGCGCCCCCCTAGCGGGGGGTGGTAATGAGCAGTTCTTC.

CDR3 sequence (DNA): TGCAGCGTCGAGGACAGGAGCACAGATACGCAGTATTTT. Translating gives CSVEDRSTDTQYF. The chain uses TRBV29-1 and TRBJ2-3, with TRBD1 matching over 7 bases. The germline V gene has CDR1 SQVTM and CDR2 ANQGSEA. The V and J ends lost 6 bases and 0 bases, in that order; junction bases with no gene match: 3. The CDR3 totals 13 residues.

This chain uses TRBV18 with TRBJ2-7, with D perhaps TRBD2 (6 bases). The germline V gene encodes CDR1 KGHSH and CDR2 LQKENI. The CDR3 is made up of 13 amino acids. V shed 6 bases and J shed 7 bases, with 16 bases lying between them. CDR3: CASSTMRGREQYF. The CDR3 DNA follows: TGTGCCAGCTCCACCATGCGGGGCAGAGAGCAGTACTTC.

This chain links TRBV3-2 with TRBJ2-7; TRBD2 is the table's D call, not checked against the DNA. TRBV3-2 has pseudogene status. There are 16 residues in the CDR3. The CDR3 coding sequence is TGTGCCAGCAGCCAACTCCCGACTAGTTTTCCCTACGAGCAGTACTTC. Amino acid sequence: CASSQLPTSFPYEQYF.

The rearrangement joins TRBV3-1 to TRBJ2-2; D may correspond to TRBD1 or TRBD2 (6 bases each). The V end lost 6 bases, the J end lost 6 bases, and 14 bases lay between the germline ends. Germline lookup yields CDR1 LGHDT and CDR2 YNNKEL (reference sequence). This CDR3 has 14 residues. DNA of the CDR3: TGTGCCAGCAGTCGGACGGGGGCGGCCGGGGAGCTGTTTTTT. The encoded protein is CASSRTGAAGELFF.

This chain links TRBV6-2 or TRBV6-3 with TRBJ2-1; TRBD2 agrees at 11 bases. Trimming cost V 6 bases and J 8 bases; bases outside gene matches: 12. Per the germline V gene, CDR1 is MNHEY and CDR2 is SVGEGT. The CDR3 contains 16 residues. CDR3 coding DNA: TGTGCCAGCAGACACTCATCTAGCGGGGGGTTCGATGAGCAGTTCTTC. This encodes CASRHSSSGGFDEQFF.

This clonotype was found many times. This chain joins TRBV6-5 and TRBJ1-5; 7 bases match TRBD1. The CDR3 is 15 amino acids. V trimming: 5 bases; J trimming: 1 base; junction bases outside the gene matches: 5. CDR1 MNHEY and CDR2 SVGAGI come from the germline V gene. The CDR3 sequence is CASSEQGKSNQPQHF. CDR3 DNA: TGTGCCAGCAGTGAACAGGGGAAAAGCAATCAGCCCCAGCATTTT.

This clonotype occurred a few times. The chain is built from TRBV7-9 and TRBJ2-4, with D maybe TRBD2 (5 bases). Per germline, CDR1 SEHNR and CDR2 FQNEAQ (reference sequence). CDR3 size: 16 residues. V lost 4 bases, J lost 0 bases, and 13 bases lay in between. Here the CDR3 DNA reads TGTGCCAGCAGCTCTGGACGGACTCTAGCCAAAAACATTCAGTACTTC. Protein: CASSSGRTLAKNIQYF. The full variable domain, in which reference TRBV7-9 and TRBJ2-4 provide the parts outside the CDR3, is DTGVSQNPRHKITKRGQNVTFRCDPISEHNRLYWYRQTLGQGPEFLTYFQNEAQLEKSRLLSDRFSAERPKGSFSTLEIQRTEQGDSAMYLCASSSGRTLAKNIQYFGAGTRLSVL.

This clonotype was detected a few times. The chain uses TRBV7-2 and TRBJ1-6, with 9 bases lining up with TRBD1. The CDR3 totals 18 residues. Germline V CDR1 and CDR2: SGHTA, FQGNSA. V shed 2 bases, J shed 9 bases, and the junction held 14 bases outside the gene matches. CDR3 protein: CASSLRPSLQGAGSPLHF. CDR3 nucleotide sequence: TGTGCCAGCAGCTTAAGACCCTCCTTACAGGGGGCTGGTTCACCCCTCCACTTT.

This clonotype was seen more than once but under ten times. This chain links TRBV6-5 with TRBJ2-7, with a possible D match to TRBD2 (5 bases). Trimming took off 6 bases at V and 2 bases at J, with 14 bases between the two ends. This CDR3 region has 14 residues. Germline assignment: CDR1 MNHEY and CDR2 SVGAGI. CDR3 region: CASSFRDPTYEQYF. The CDR3, as DNA: TGTGCCAGCAGCTTCCGGGATCCTACCTACGAGCAGTACTTC.

This chain links TRBV19 with TRBJ2-7, with D possibly being TRBD1 or TRBD2 (5 bases each). There are 14 residues in the CDR3. Germline V CDR1 and CDR2: LNHDA, SQIVND (reference sequence). The V and J ends lost 7 bases and 2 bases respectively, with 15 bases between them. The CDR3 spells CASTPRDGPYEQYF. CDR3 bases: TGTGCCAGTACCCCCCGGGACGGCCCCTACGAGCAGTACTTC.

V usage is TRBV20-1 and J usage is TRBJ2-2, with D maybe TRBD1 (6 bases). Germline V gene sequence: CDR1 DFQATT, CDR2 SNEGSKA (reference sequence). V was cut by 6 bases and J by 1 base, with 12 bases left in between. This CDR3 is built from 14 residues. The CDR3 sequence is CSADPDRNTGELFF. The CDR3, as DNA: TGCAGTGCCGACCCGGACAGGAACACCGGGGAGCTGTTTTTT.